This TCR beta chain was profiled in a study of T cells in Graves' hyperthyroidism and ophthalmopathy (dated by TCRdb to between 2019 and 2020). In the study overall: Peripheral blood samples were taken at the time of initial diagnosis, prior to any treatment. Once sampling was done, hyperthyroidism patients were given methimazole at a starting dose of 30 mg daily, whereas ophthalmopathy patients were given high-dose intravenous methylprednisolone. Whether ophthalmopathy could be predicted prospectively was tested in an independent validation cohort made up of 18 hyperthyroidism patients plus 17 patients who later progressed to ophthalmopathy. The roughly 100 discovery patients were divided at random into training and test sets in a 7:3 ratio. In six Graves' hyperthyroidism patients, the study also compared T-cell repertoires from thyroid tissue with T-cell repertoires from blood. To identify distinguishing TCR V-J signatures, a discovery cohort of around 100 patients was used, comprising 43 with Graves' ophthalmopathy and about 59 with stable Graves' hyperthyroidism. The paper reports TCR Vbeta CDR3 sequencing of some 140 peripheral blood samples: around 45 ophthalmopathy, around 80 hyperthyroidism and approximately 17 progressor patients. Overall results and qualifications from the work: During validation, the model predicted progression to ophthalmopathy a median of roughly 7.1 months ahead of onset, with almost 71% sensitivity and more than 72% specificity. Most expanded thyroid clonotypes (frequency above 0.001) were also detected in blood, suggesting blood repertoires may reflect thyroid immune responses. Sample size was not statistically predetermined, and blinding of investigators to group allocation was not performed. A 13 V-J signature model separated ophthalmopathy from stable hyperthyroidism, with 87.88% sensitivity and roughly 82% specificity in cross-validation and 80%/75% in testing.

The TCR beta CDR3 regions were amplified from RNA transcripts. For the first round of RT-PCR on the TCR CDR3, the HTBI primer set was used together with the Qiagen OneStep RT-PCR kit. Libraries were constructed in a second round of multiplex PCR, after which size selection and purification were performed. Libraries were sequenced paired-end with 100 bp reads on an Illumina HiSeq2000. The authors' pipeline ran thus. SOAPnuke was used to process the raw data, throwing out any read that contained adapters or uncalled bases, had a mean Phred below 15, or lacked an exact constant-primer or identifier match. High-quality paired reads were merged using COPE v1.2.5, and each unique nucleotide sequence was defined as a clonotype. Clonotypes were aligned to IMGT TRBV, TRBD and TRBJ reference segments using MiTCR v1.1. Analysis was restricted to V-J combinations with a frequency above 0.0001, which covered just over 98% of repertoires. A TCS score was defined as the ratio of F50 (clonal expansion) to E x V (chaos), with BLOSUM62-based TCRdist applied between CDR3 peptides within each V-J. Welch's t-statistics and random forest reduced fewer than 600 V-J features to 13, which were used in a naive Bayes classifier (R e1071). The similarity between thyroid and blood repertoires was quantified using the Morisita-Horn index. TCRdb passed the public sequencing reads through fastp at Q25 and MiXCR, retaining productive beta sequences. Each entry is one CDR3 protein sequence, shown with its most common DNA and genes. TCRdb, not the original authors, processed these V and J calls. The table for this sample lists 700,000 to 850,000 distinct CDR3 sequences; around a third of them were counted only once. Less than 40% of the sample rests with the top ten.

Stable Graves' hyperthyroidism was defined as no progression to ophthalmopathy during 18 months of follow-up. Hyperthyroidism patients were newly diagnosed, had a disease duration of under 2 months, and were aged 18 to 65 years. Exclusion was applied to patients with uncontrolled infections, other autoimmune diseases, pregnancy or lactation. Diagnoses relied on clinical symptoms, serum thyroxine and TRAb, thyroid ultrasound and orbital computed tomography. PBMCs were isolated from about 9 ml of fresh peripheral blood by Ficoll-Paque density gradient centrifugation. Trizol reagent was used to extract total RNA, and RNA quality was then checked on an Agilent 2100 Bioanalyzer. As for this clonotype: The target of this receptor is not known. This could be a read error, since a much larger clone is one nucleotide away.

The CDR3 holds 15 amino acids from the cysteine to the phenylalanine. Only the CDR3 DNA is retained, 45 bases long and in frame from the first base. From a lookup of the germline V gene (reference sequence), CDR1 and CDR2 are WNHNN and SYGVQD. The chain was built from TRBV10-1 and TRBJ2-2, with the D segment identity uncertain. The sequenced sample was blood. The TCR was taken from a woman in her forties with Graves' hyperthyroidism. In nucleotides, the sequence is TGCGCCGGCAGTGATTACTCCAGGCCCACCGGGGAGCTGTTTTTT. Translated, this gives CAGSDYSRPTGELFF.